These 21 T cell receptor beta chains were sequenced from one sample in a study of shared clonotypes between healthy human individuals. Measured with immunoSEQ multiplex PCR; TCRdb has only the in-frame clones, and not every one. In the table there are some 2,100,000 clones, about 93% of which are singletons. It was CD45RO-negative cells, positively selected for CCR7, that made up naive CD8 cells, with terminally differentiated effector memory CD45RA+ cells excluded. The sequenced sample was naive CD8+ T cells from PBMCs. All receptors derive from a man younger than 35 in good health. Some clones in this sample may be carry-over from other donors' samples.

The V and J genes are TRBV9 and TRBJ2-1; D ambiguous. The CDR3 has 15 amino acids. Germline-derived CDR1 and CDR2 are SGDLS and YYNGEE. V dropped 2 bases and J dropped 3 bases, with 12 bases sitting between them. In DNA form, the CDR3 reads TGTGCCAGCAGCGTCGGAGCGATTCTCTACAATGAGCAGTTCTTC. This sequence encodes CASSVGAILYNEQFF.

The gene calls are TRBV7-9 and TRBJ2-7; D is possibly TRBD2 (6 bases). Germline CDR1 SEHNR, CDR2 FQNEAQ (reference sequence). The CDR3 has 14 amino acids. V shed 5 bases and J shed 1 base, with 12 bases lying between them. CDR3 nucleotide sequence: TGTGCCAGCAGCCGTAGCGGCCCATCCTACGAGCAGTACTTC. Translating gives CASSRSGPSYEQYF.

With respect to this clone: The sample holds other DNA sequences that translate to the same CDR3. The chain uses TRBV4-1 and TRBJ1-3, with D possibly TRBD1 on 5 matching bases. The germline V gene encodes CDR1 MGHRA and CDR2 YSYEKL. This CDR3 region has 15 residues. Trimming pared 1 base from V and 0 bases from J, leaving 7 bases between. The CDR3 nucleotides read TGCGCCAGCAGCCAAGCGACAGCCTCTGGAAACACCATATATTTT. It is translated as CASSQATASGNTIYF.

This chain connects TRBV29-1 to TRBJ2-3; 8 bases match TRBD2. In germline, CDR1 is SQVTM, CDR2 ANQGSEA. CDR3 size: 14 residues. The CDR3 DNA sequence: TGCAGATTCGGGGGGGCGAGAGTTAAAGATACGCAGTATTTT. Translated: CRFGGARVKDTQYF.

V gene TRBV11-2 combines with J gene TRBJ2-7; the match to TRBD1 covers 7 bases. V lost 3 bases to trimming and J lost 5 bases; unmatched junction nucleotides: 13. Germline V lookup: CDR1 SGHAT, CDR2 FQNNGV. The CDR3 consists of 16 residues. The CDR3 region has the DNA TGTGCCAGCAGCTTGGGTAGGATACAGGGGTACAACGAGCAGTACTTC. Translation gives CASSLGRIQGYNEQYF.

The rearrangement links TRBV5-4 to TRBJ2-7; the D is unclear. Germline assignment: CDR1 SGHNT and CDR2 YYREEE (reference sequence). V shed 1 base and J shed 3 bases, with 5 bases lying between them. CDR3 size: 12 residues. CDR3 in amino acids: CASSLQNYEQYF. DNA of the CDR3: TGTGCCAGCAGCTTGCAAAACTACGAGCAGTACTTC.

The DNA for the CDR3 is TGTGCCAGCAGCGTATGGGGGCTAGCCAAAAACATTCAGTACTTC. This translates into CASSVWGLAKNIQYF. This chain connects TRBV9 to TRBJ2-4, with D possibly matching TRBD1 (6 bases). V lost 1 base and J lost 0, with 8 bases in between. CDR1 is SGDLS, CDR2 YYNGEE, per germline. CDR3 length: 15 residues. Looking up the rest from reference TRBV9 and TRBJ2-4 gives the full variable domain: DSGVTQTPKHLITATGQRVTLRCSPRSGDLSVYWYQQSLDQGLQFLIQYYNGEERAKGNILERFSAQQFPDLHSELNLSSLELGDSALYFCASSVWGLAKNIQYFGAGTRLSVL.

V usage is TRBV15 and J usage is TRBJ2-3, with TRBD2 matching over 8 bases. Germline-derived CDR1 and CDR2 are LNHNV and YYDKDF (reference sequence). V lost 1 base, J lost 3 bases, and 6 bases stayed unmatched. The CDR3 has 16 amino acids. CDR3 DNA sequence: TGTGCCACCAGCAGAGGAACAGCGGGAGTTACAGATACGCAGTATTTT. This encodes CATSRGTAGVTDTQYF.

In the case of this clone: Other DNA sequences within the sample encode an identical CDR3. V and J are TRBV7-9 and TRBJ2-5; a possible D gene is TRBD1 (5 bases). CDR1 and CDR2 (germline): SEHNR, FQNEAQ (reference sequence). This CDR3 has 13 residues. V dropped 5 bases and J dropped 2 bases, with 9 bases sitting between them. As DNA, the CDR3 is TGTGCCAGCAGCCCTGACAGTCAAGAGACCCAGTACTTC. It codes for CASSPDSQETQYF.

This clone has just one count. V and J are TRBV27 and TRBJ1-1; 7 positions agree with TRBD1. The CDR3 has 13 residues. CDR1 and CDR2 (germline): MNHEY, SMNVEV (reference sequence). J was trimmed by 3 bases and V by 8 bases; bases with no gene match: 6. The CDR3 DNA sequence: TGTGCCAGCCAACAGGGGTGGGACACTGAAGCTTTCTTT. The encoded protein is CASQQGWDTEAFF.

Worth noting for this clone: The same CDR3 also results from other DNA sequences found in this sample. The chain is built from TRBV7-9 and TRBJ2-7, with D unresolved. V was pared by 1 base and J by 3 bases, with 4 bases between. The CDR3 totals 12 residues. Germline assignment: CDR1 SEHNR and CDR2 FQNEAQ (reference sequence). This chain's CDR3 is CASSLVGYEQYF. In nucleotides, the CDR3 is TGTGCCAGCAGCTTAGTCGGCTACGAGCAGTACTTC. The complete variable domain, with remaining parts taken from reference TRBV7-9 and TRBJ2-7, reads DTGVSQNPRHKITKRGQNVTFRCDPISEHNRLYWYRQTLGQGPEFLTYFQNEAQLEKSRLLSDRFSAERPKGSFSTLEIQRTEQGDSAMYLCASSLVGYEQYFGPGTRLTVT.

This sequence joins TRBV4-3 and TRBJ2-3; D may be TRBD2 (6 bases). The CDR3 covers 15 residues. With 4 bases removed from V and 1 base from J, the gap between germline ends came to 12 bases. Germline V gene sequence: CDR1 LGHNA, CDR2 YSLEER. The CDR3 nucleotides are TGCGCCAGCAGCCCGATGCGGGACCGCACAGATACGCAGTATTTT. Translation gives CASSPMRDRTDTQYF.

The chain links TRBV29-1 to TRBJ2-5; 12 positions match TRBD2. The V and J ends lost 8 bases and 3 bases, in that order; junction bases with no gene match: 10. CDR3 length: 15 amino acids. Germline V gives CDR1 SQVTM, CDR2 ANQGSEA. CDR3 in amino acids: CSTRLAGALKETQYF. The CDR3, as DNA: TGCAGCACTCGACTAGCGGGAGCATTGAAAGAGACCCAGTACTTC.

The J gene is TRBJ2-7, the V gene TRBV5-1, with 15 bases identical to TRBD2. The germline V gene encodes CDR1 SGHRS and CDR2 YFSETQ. Trimming removed 3 bases from V and 5 bases from J; junction bases left unmatched: 3. The CDR3 loop spans 15 amino acids. The CDR3 loop is CASSWTSGRAHEQYF. CDR3 DNA sequence: TGCGCCAGCAGCTGGACTAGCGGGAGGGCCCACGAGCAGTACTTC.

The chain has TRBV5-4 and TRBJ2-2, with 10 positions matching TRBD2. V lost 5 bases, J lost 3 bases, and 7 bases stayed unmatched. Germline CDR1 SGHNT, CDR2 YYREEE (reference sequence). The CDR3 covers 16 residues. The CDR3 DNA is TGTGCCAGCAGTATTCCGGGACTAGCGCACACCGGGGAGCTGTTTTTT. Translating gives CASSIPGLAHTGELFF.

The chain carries TRBV4-3 and TRBJ2-7; no clear D gene. This CDR3 comprises 17 residues. The V end lost 0 bases, the J end lost 3 bases, and 18 bases lay between the germline ends. The germline CDR1 and CDR2 sequences are LGHNA and YSLEER. Written as DNA, the CDR3 is TGCGCCAGCAGCCAAGAACTGTTTGCCCAGACCCTCTACGAGCAGTACTTC. Its protein product is CASSQELFAQTLYEQYF.

The genes are TRBV6-1 and TRBJ2-7, with 9 bases matching TRBD2. Germline V gene lookup returns CDR1 MNHNS and CDR2 SASEGT. The junction had 10 bases not matched to a gene; V was cut back by 2 bases and J by 5 bases. The CDR3 sequence is 16 residues long. For the CDR3, the DNA is TGTGCCAGCAGTGAATGGGTGCGGGAGGGCCTACACGAGCAGTACTTC. Amino acids: CASSEWVREGLHEQYF.

V usage is TRBV29-1 and J usage is TRBJ1-2; no reliable D call. The V and J ends lost 0 bases and 2 bases respectively, with 13 bases between them. The CDR3 length is 15 residues. Germline lookup yields CDR1 SQVTM and CDR2 ANQGSEA. CDR3 protein: CSVEDQVGQNYGYTF. In DNA form, the CDR3 reads TGCAGCGTTGAAGATCAAGTCGGTCAAAACTATGGCTACACCTTC.

This chain uses TRBV27 with TRBJ2-7; a possible D gene is TRBD2 (6 bases). Germline V lookup: CDR1 MNHEY, CDR2 SMNVEV (reference sequence). Trimming stripped 6 bases from V and 1 base from J, with 13 bases between. The CDR3 length is 14 residues. The CDR3 region is CASRASEGSYEQYF. Here the CDR3 DNA reads TGTGCCAGCAGGGCTAGCGAGGGATCCTACGAGCAGTACTTC.

The chain uses TRBV15 and TRBJ1-5; D gene ambiguous. The germline V gene has CDR1 LNHNV and CDR2 YYDKDF (reference sequence). V was cut by 6 bases and J by 7 bases, with 10 bases left in between. The CDR3 is made up of 12 amino acids. In DNA form, the CDR3 reads TGTGCCACCAGGGGCTCTAGCCAGCCCCAGCATTTT. Translating gives CATRGSSQPQHF.

The chain joins TRBV28 to TRBJ2-2; TRBD1 matches 7 bases. This CDR3 has 16 residues. Germline CDR1 and CDR2: MDHEN and SYDVKM. The V and J ends lost 10 bases and 2 bases, in that order; junction bases with no gene match: 13. The CDR3 nucleotides read TGTGCCACTACACACCGAAGGGGGCTCAACACCGGGGAGCTGTTTTTT. Translation: CATTHRRGLNTGELFF.